The clone carrying this T cell receptor (beta chain) was counted between two and nine times. Its antigen is not identified. This sample was included in a study of T cells after yellow fever vaccination. Points from the study as a whole: Most primary-vaccination clones recurred post-booster (approximately 96% CD4, 88% CD8).

Germline assignment: CDR1 MGHRA and CDR2 YSYEKL. The CDR3 covers 14 residues. V was cut by 4 bases and J by 5 bases, with 14 bases left in between. TCRdb passed the 5' RACE reads through MiXCR, listing each CDR3 protein once. The sample contains 400,000 or so distinct CDR3 sequences, over 15% of which appear only once. This TCR was recovered from a man aged 18 to 30 who received the YFV17D yellow fever vaccine. V and J are TRBV4-1 and TRBJ2-5; D is perhaps TRBD1 or TRBD2 (5 bases each). The specimen comprised PBMCs, sampled before the yellow fever booster vaccination. CDR3 sequence: CASSPGPLVETQYF. In DNA, the CDR3 is TGCGCCAGCAGCCCGGGACCGCTGGTCGAGACCCAGTACTTC.